This passage covers 7 T cell receptor beta chains from one sample sequenced in a study of shared clonotypes between healthy human individuals. Sequencing was performed with immunoSEQ multiplex PCR; in TCRdb, only in-frame clones are kept and a portion is missing. The sample consists of roughly 2.2 million clones, roughly 92% of them appearing once. Sequencing input: naive CD4+ T cells from PBMCs. The subset: CD45RA+ positively selected. The source of these receptors is a man between 18 and 29 years old in good health. Some clones in this sample may be carry-over from other donors' samples.

This clone has only one observation. The chain uses TRBV5-1 and TRBJ1-1, with D perhaps TRBD1 (6 bases). V was clipped by 6 bases and J by 3 bases, with 15 bases between them. There are 14 residues in the CDR3. Germline V gene sequence: CDR1 SGHRS, CDR2 YFSETQ. The CDR3 nucleotides read TGCGCCAGCAAGACTTTTGGGGGCCACACTGAAGCTTTCTTT. This encodes CASKTFGGHTEAFF.

The V call is TRBV10-3, the J call TRBJ2-7, with TRBD2 as a possible D gene (5 bases). Trimming cost V 0 bases and J 6 bases, with 6 bases left between them. The length of the CDR3 is 12 residues. Germline CDR1 and CDR2: ENHRY and SYGVKD. In DNA form, the CDR3 reads TGTGCCATCAGTGAGTCGGGGAGCGAGCAGTACTTC. Amino acids: CAISESGSEQYF.

The chain recombines TRBV11-2 with TRBJ2-3, with 10 nucleotides matching TRBD2. The germline CDR1 and CDR2 sequences are SGHAT and FQNNGV. This CDR3 is 16 amino acids long. Trimming at V came to 3 bases and at J to 6 bases, leaving 9 bases not matched to a gene. CDR3 in amino acids: CASSLPSSGLADTQYF. CDR3 bases: TGTGCCAGCAGCTTGCCCTCCTCGGGACTAGCGGATACGCAGTATTTT.

This chain joins TRBV19 and TRBJ2-4; D unresolved. Looked up from germline, CDR1 is LNHDA and CDR2 is SQIVND (reference sequence). The CDR3 runs to 14 residues. With 2 bases removed from V and 3 bases from J, the gap between germline ends came to 8 bases. The CDR3 spells CASSIFRVKNIQYF. CDR3 DNA: TGTGCCAGTAGTATATTCCGGGTCAAAAACATTCAGTACTTC. Using reference TRBV19 and TRBJ2-4 for the parts outside the CDR3, the full variable domain is DGGITQSPKYLFRKEGQNVTLSCEQNLNHDAMYWYRQDPGQGLRLIYYSQIVNDFQKGDIAEGYSVSREKKESFPLTVTSAQKNPTAFYLCASSIFRVKNIQYFGAGTRLSVL.

This chain uses TRBV5-4 with TRBJ1-2, with D perhaps TRBD1 (5 bases). Germline lookup yields CDR1 SGHNT and CDR2 YYREEE (reference sequence). Deletions cut 3 bases from V and 4 bases from J, with 10 bases between. The CDR3 contains 13 residues. CDR3 nucleotides: TGTGCCAGCAGCTCTGACAGCGTCTATGGCTACACCTTC. Protein product: CASSSDSVYGYTF.

This clone was recorded only once. The rearrangement links TRBV6-1 to TRBJ1-3; D is ambiguous. CDR1 and CDR2 (germline): MNHNS, SASEGT. The CDR3 extends over 13 amino acids. Between the trimmed V and J ends, which lost 6 bases and 0 bases, there was a span of 6 bases. The CDR3 DNA is TGTGCCAGCAGCCATATCTCTGGAAACACCATATATTTT. Translated, it gives CASSHISGNTIYF.

The chain carries TRBV25-1 and TRBJ2-7, with D unclear. Germline-derived CDR1 and CDR2 are MGHDK and SYGVNS. This CDR3 has 13 residues. The V and J ends lost 8 bases and 4 bases respectively, with 15 bases between them. DNA of the CDR3: TGTGCCAGCTCAGTCGCAGGACCTTACGAGCAGTACTTC. This gives the protein CASSVAGPYEQYF.